This T cell receptor (beta chain) is from a study of a mutant IDH1 vaccine in newly diagnosed glioma. General study points: Pseudoprogression apparently lacked any relation to changes in top peripheral T cell clonotypes.

Regarding this clone: Its target is not known.

The V and J ends lost 7 bases and 8 bases respectively, with 15 bases between them. This CDR3 is 12 amino acids long. Germline values: CDR1 SGDLS, CDR2 YYNGEE. Sequenced by immunoSEQ multiplex PCR; TCRdb stores in-frame clones only, minus some. The sample gives about 88,000 clones, about four fifths of which show up once; roughly 5.3% is in the top ten. Specified time point: baseline, week 1 (first vaccination visit). Documented treatment: pre-vaccination baseline after standard-of-care therapy. Each donor presented with a new WHO grade 3 or 4 astrocytoma that tested IDH1-mutant and showed ATRX loss. The sample in question was PBMCs, obtained from a glioma patient treated with radiotherapy, temozolomide or both. This sequence was found in a man in his forties with glioma. Some clones in this sample may be carry-over from other donors' samples. The V and J genes are TRBV9 and TRBJ1-2, with a possible D match to TRBD1 (5 bases). Here the CDR3 reads CASREGDLGYTF. The CDR3 DNA sequence: TGTGCCAGCCGTGAAGGGGACTTGGGCTACACCTTC.